The 10 T cell receptor beta chains presented below share a single source sample, sequenced in a study of regulatory T cells in long-lasting Graves disease. Time point in this sample: persistent/refractory GD, antithyroid drugs over 5 years with positive TRAb. PBMC-extracted RNA yielded the TCR library. Arm-PCR of CDR3 regions and iRepertoire HTBI primers were used to build TCR beta libraries. TCRdb passed the multiplex PCR reads through MiXCR, listing each CDR3 protein once. The sample yields 360,000 or so distinct CDR3 sequences, less than 30% seen once. Sequences were derived from peripheral blood mononuclear cells (PBMCs), sampled when the disease was refractory, from a patient treated with antithyroid drugs. The receptors originated from a woman aged 40 to 50 with Graves disease.

The sample holds many counts of this clonotype. CDR3 loop: CASSHGTALYSNQPQHF. The DNA of the CDR3 is TGTGCCAGCAGCCACGGGACAGCCTTGTATAGCAATCAGCCCCAGCATTTT. The chain uses TRBV12-3 or TRBV12-4 and TRBJ1-5; 7 positions agree with TRBD1. J gave up 0 bases and V 6 bases, and 11 bases lay outside the gene matches. There are 17 residues in the CDR3.

V is TRBV20-1 and J is TRBJ2-5; tentative D call: TRBD2 (5 bases). Trimming removed 1 base at V and 6 bases at J, with 24 bases between. This CDR3 is 17 amino acids long. From germline, CDR1 is DFQATT and CDR2 SNEGSKA (reference sequence). CDR3 coding DNA: TGCAGTGCTAGAGGGGTAAAAGAGGCTAGAGGGCCCAAGACCCAGTACTTC. Protein sequence: CSARGVKEARGPKTQYF.

This clonotype occurred many times. The gene calls are TRBV2 and TRBJ2-5, with D maybe TRBD2 (6 bases). Trimming took 5 bases from V and 5 from J, leaving 15 bases between them. The CDR3 is 14 residues long. Germline CDR1 and CDR2: SNHLY and FYNNEI. The CDR3 loop reads CASSKGTSGETQYF. CDR3 DNA sequence: TGTGCCAGCAGTAAAGGGACTTCTGGGGAGACCCAGTACTTC.

This clonotype showed up just a few times. This sequence joins TRBV13 and TRBJ1-2; weak D call: TRBD1 (5 bases). This CDR3 is built from 16 residues. V lost 0 bases to trimming and J lost 6 bases, with 17 bases between them. Germline V gene lookup returns CDR1 PRHDT and CDR2 FYEKMQ (reference sequence). The CDR3 DNA sequence: TGTGCCAGCAGCTTAGGAGGGGCGGATAAGCCCCATGGCTACACCTTC. Amino acid sequence: CASSLGGADKPHGYTF.

This clonotype was seen at least ten times. The chain combines TRBV2 with TRBJ2-7; no definite D call. V gave up 1 base and J gave up 0 bases, with 10 bases separating them. Germline lookup yields CDR1 SNHLY and CDR2 FYNNEI. The CDR3 extends over 15 amino acids. CDR3 amino acids: CASSEGGQSSYEQYF. The CDR3 bases are TGTGCCAGCAGTGAAGGTGGGCAGAGCTCCTACGAGCAGTACTTC.

The chain couples TRBV20-1 to TRBJ2-5; no firm D call. The CDR3 spans 11 residues. V was clipped by 4 bases and J by 5 bases, with 8 bases between them. Per the germline V gene, CDR1 is DFQATT and CDR2 is SNEGSKA (reference sequence). CDR3 DNA: TGCAGTGCTACCCACTGGGAGACCCAGTACTTC. Protein product: CSATHWETQYF.

In this sample, this clonotype turned up many times. The V and J genes are TRBV19 and TRBJ1-5; 11 bases agree with TRBD1. Trimming took 8 bases from V and 5 from J; bases not matched to a gene: 11. The CDR3 extends over 16 amino acids. From germline, CDR1 is LNHDA and CDR2 SQIVND (reference sequence). The chain's CDR3 is CASALRDRGKDQPQHF. Written as DNA, the CDR3 is TGTGCCAGTGCACTCCGGGACAGGGGGAAGGATCAGCCCCAGCATTTT. Filled out from reference TRBV19 and TRBJ1-5, the complete variable domain reads DGGITQSPKYLFRKEGQNVTLSCEQNLNHDAMYWYRQDPGQGLRLIYYSQIVNDFQKGDIAEGYSVSREKKESFPLTVTSAQKNPTAFYLCASALRDRGKDQPQHFGDGTRLSIL.

In this sample, this clonotype turned up many times. The V call is TRBV7-8, the J call TRBJ1-5; 7 bases match TRBD1. This CDR3 spans 15 amino acids. Germline V gene lookup returns CDR1 SGHVS and CDR2 FQNEAQ. J gave up 4 bases and V 5 bases, and 8 bases lay outside the gene matches. The CDR3 DNA is TGTGCCAGCAGCCCGCAGGGGGGCAAAAATCAGCCCCAGCATTTT. Translation gives CASSPQGGKNQPQHF.

This clonotype appeared a few times. This chain uses TRBV9 with TRBJ2-7, with TRBD1 matching 8 bases. V gave up 0 bases and J gave up 3 bases; unmatched junction bases: 2. This CDR3 is built from 14 residues. Germline CDR1 reads SGDLS; CDR2 reads YYNGEE. CDR3 sequence: CASSVAGGGYEQYF. CDR3 in DNA: TGTGCCAGCAGCGTAGCAGGGGGCGGCTACGAGCAGTACTTC.

The gene calls are TRBV10-1 and TRBJ2-2, with TRBD1 matching over 7 bases. The CDR3 sequence is 16 residues long. CDR1 is WNHNN and CDR2 is SYGVQD in the germline V gene (reference sequence). The trim removed 3 bases at V and 10 bases at J, leaving 14 bases unmatched. The CDR3 DNA sequence: TGCGCCAGCAGTGATGAGACAGGGTCCGTACCCGTGGAGCTGTTTTTT. Protein product: CASSDETGSVPVELFF.